A single sample gave rise to the 22 T cell receptor beta chains below, sequenced in a study of cytomegalovirus exposure and HLA in healthy donors. The PCR ran on 60 Vbeta and 13 Jbeta primers. The assay was immunoSEQ multiplex PCR, and TCRdb's table has in-frame clones only and misses some. This sample has about 160,000 clones, with more than 60% found just once. Sequenced: PBMCs. Source of these receptors: a man aged 40-55 years in good health and CMV-seronegative.

CDR3 in amino acids: CASSFRHLARTDTQYF. The CDR3 nucleotides read TGTGCCAGCAGTTTCCGACACCTGGCCCGCACAGATACGCAGTATTTT. The chain joins TRBV6-6 to TRBJ2-3; unclear D gene. Trimming took off 4 bases at V and 1 base at J, with 15 bases between the two ends. This CDR3 region has 16 residues. The germline gives CDR1 MNHNY, CDR2 SVGAGI (reference sequence).

V usage is TRBV4-1 and J usage is TRBJ1-4; weak D call: TRBD1 (5 bases). The germline CDR1 and CDR2 sequences are MGHRA and YSYEKL. The CDR3 is 16 residues long. V dropped 0 bases and J dropped 7 bases, with 15 bases sitting between them. CDR3 protein: CASSQDSGMGGEKLFF. CDR3 nucleotide sequence: TGCGCCAGCAGCCAAGATTCAGGGATGGGAGGTGAAAAACTGTTTTTT.

The chain couples TRBV10-2 to TRBJ2-1, with 7 bases matching TRBD2. V shed 6 bases and J 5 bases; nucleotides not matched to a gene: 10. The germline V gene has CDR1 WSHSY and CDR2 SAAADI. CDR3 length: 15 residues. The CDR3 region is CASRITSDPHNEQFF. CDR3 coding DNA: TGCGCCAGCAGAATAACTAGCGACCCCCACAATGAGCAGTTCTTC.

The CDR3 nucleotides read TGTGCCTGGAGCAGGGACAGGACCTACGAGCAGTACTTC. It codes for CAWSRDRTYEQYF. V gene TRBV30 combines with J gene TRBJ2-7; TRBD1 agrees at 8 bases. The junction had 3 bases not matched to a gene; V was cut back by 3 bases and J by 2 bases. The CDR3 length is 13 residues. Germline assignment: CDR1 GTSNPN and CDR2 SVGIG (reference sequence).

This clone has a single count. The rearrangement links TRBV5-6 to TRBJ2-1; a weak D match, TRBD1 (6 bases). The CDR3 totals 17 residues. V shed 0 bases and J shed 3 bases, with 16 bases lying between them. Germline CDR1 and CDR2: SGHDT and YYEEEE. The CDR3 sequence is CASSLDLRRGGYNEQFF. In nucleotides, the CDR3 is TGTGCCAGCAGCTTGGATCTCCGCAGGGGCGGCTACAATGAGCAGTTCTTC.

This chain joins TRBV14 and TRBJ2-3; D not certain. CDR1 is SGHDN and CDR2 is FVKESK in the germline V gene. The CDR3 consists of 14 residues. The germline V and J ends were trimmed by 0 bases and 6 bases, with 10 bases remaining between them. The CDR3 DNA is TGTGCCAGCAGCCAAGACTCCGTCCGGGATACGCAGTATTTT. Protein product: CASSQDSVRDTQYF.

The CDR3 spells CASRGDSYEQYF. The CDR3 DNA follows: TGTGCCAGCAGAGGGGATTCCTACGAGCAGTACTTC. The chain recombines TRBV28 with TRBJ2-7; a possible D gene is TRBD1 (5 bases). This CDR3 region has 12 residues. Trimming pared 6 bases from V and 1 base from J, leaving 7 bases between. Germline V gene lookup returns CDR1 MDHEN and CDR2 SYDVKM.

The chain uses TRBV5-1 and TRBJ1-1; 7 nucleotides align to TRBD1. Looked up from germline, CDR1 is SGHRS and CDR2 is YFSETQ. The CDR3 runs to 18 residues. Unmatched junction bases numbered 21, after V lost 4 bases and J lost 6 bases. CDR3 protein: CASSTEEGAPRMGSEAFF. Written as DNA, the CDR3 is TGCGCCAGCAGCACCGAGGAGGGGGCGCCGAGGATGGGGTCTGAAGCTTTCTTT.

A few counts support this clone. The chain is built from TRBV19 and TRBJ1-4; D call uncertain. The CDR3 runs to 13 residues. Trimming shortened V by 2 bases and J by 10 bases, and 11 bases separated the two germline ends. Germline V gene lookup returns CDR1 LNHDA and CDR2 SQIVND (reference sequence). DNA of the CDR3: TGTGCCAGTAGTATATCCCAGGATGGAAAACTGTTTTTT. It codes for CASSISQDGKLFF.

J is TRBJ2-2 and V is TRBV9; D possibly corresponds to TRBD1 (5 bases). The CDR3 is 14 residues long. The germline V gene encodes CDR1 SGDLS and CDR2 YYNGEE. V was cut by 2 bases and J by 4 bases, with 9 bases left in between. The CDR3 DNA follows: TGTGCCAGCAGCGTCAGGGTTGCCACCGGGGAGCTGTTTTTT. Protein product: CASSVRVATGELFF.

This chain joins TRBV9 and TRBJ2-2; D not certain. The V end lost 2 bases, the J end lost 5 bases, and 13 bases lay between the germline ends. The CDR3 length is 15 residues. In germline, CDR1 is SGDLS, CDR2 YYNGEE. Here the CDR3 reads CASSVRQARTGELFF. CDR3 sequence (DNA): TGTGCCAGCAGCGTCCGGCAGGCCCGGACCGGGGAGCTGTTTTTT.

A word on this clone: The germline gene is not matched at one end of the junction; a read error may be the cause. The chain couples TRBV7-9 to TRBJ2-7; TRBD2 might be the D (6 bases). The germline V gene has CDR1 SEHNR and CDR2 FQNEAQ (reference sequence). The CDR3 consists of 12 residues. The CDR3: CSSSLEGYEQYF. CDR3 bases: TGTTCCAGCAGCTTGGAGGGATACGAGCAGTACTTC.

V is TRBV10-2 and J is TRBJ2-7, with 8 bases lining up with TRBD2. Germline trimming cut 8 bases from V and 0 bases from J; bases unmatched to any gene: 9. Germline CDR1 WSHSY, CDR2 SAAADI. This CDR3 spans 15 amino acids. The CDR3 loop reads CASGPGLAGSYEQYF. The CDR3 bases are TGCGCCAGCGGACCCGGGCTAGCGGGCTCCTACGAGCAGTACTTC.

The chain joins TRBV10-3 to TRBJ1-2; tentatively, D is TRBD1 (5 bases). Trimming took 2 bases from V and 8 from J, leaving 12 bases between them. Per the germline V gene, CDR1 is ENHRY and CDR2 is SYGVKD. The CDR3 loop spans 13 amino acids. The CDR3 DNA reads TGTGCCATCAGTGAGAGTTCAGGGAAGGGCTACACCTTC. This encodes CAISESSGKGYTF.

This sequence joins TRBV9 and TRBJ1-4, with 9 bases matching TRBD1. After removal of 3 bases from V and 8 bases from J, the junction contained 8 bases not matched to a gene. The CDR3 spans 15 residues. CDR1 SGDLS and CDR2 YYNGEE come from the germline V gene. CDR3 loop: CASSETGGSWEKLFF. DNA of the CDR3: TGTGCCAGCAGCGAGACAGGGGGAAGTTGGGAAAAACTGTTTTTT.

The CDR3 nucleotides read TGCGCCAGCAGCTTGATTCACAGGGTTGGTGCCTACGAGCAGTACTTC. Protein product: CASSLIHRVGAYEQYF. The V call is TRBV5-1, the J call TRBJ2-7; a weak D match, TRBD1 (6 bases). The CDR3 has 16 residues. Germline V gives CDR1 SGHRS, CDR2 YFSETQ. V lost 1 base and J 2 bases, leaving 16 bases between the germline ends.

The chain is built from TRBV6-5 and TRBJ2-2; D not resolved. CDR1 and CDR2 (germline): MNHEY, SVGAGI. The ends were cut back, 2 bases at V and 4 bases at J, with 2 bases in the middle. There are 12 residues in the CDR3. The CDR3 DNA reads TGTGCCAGCAGTTACCTCACCGGGGAGCTGTTTTTT. It codes for CASSYLTGELFF.

V is TRBV5-4 and J is TRBJ2-3, with 7 nucleotides matching TRBD1. CDR1 and CDR2 from the germline V gene are SGHNT and YYREEE (reference sequence). J was trimmed by 0 bases and V by 5 bases; bases with no gene match: 6. The CDR3 consists of 15 residues. DNA of the CDR3: TGTGCCAGCAGAAACCGGGACAGAAGCACAGATACGCAGTATTTT. It encodes CASRNRDRSTDTQYF.

The chain is built from TRBV4-1 and TRBJ2-1; D is unresolved. Germline V CDR1 and CDR2: MGHRA, YSYEKL. Trimming removed 1 base at V and 4 bases at J, with 14 bases between. This CDR3 spans 16 amino acids. CDR3 amino acids: CASSQGSVLGYNEQFF. CDR3 in DNA: TGCGCCAGCAGCCAAGGAAGCGTCTTGGGTTACAATGAGCAGTTCTTC.

The chain joins TRBV7-6 to TRBJ2-2; 8 bases align to TRBD1. CDR3 length equals 15 residues. V dropped 5 bases and J dropped 3; count of bases not matched to a gene: 5. CDR1 is SGHVS and CDR2 is FNYEAQ in the germline V gene. The CDR3: CASSDRGFYTGELFF. The CDR3 nucleotides read TGTGCCAGCAGCGACAGGGGCTTTTACACCGGGGAGCTGTTTTTT.

The gene calls are TRBV19 and TRBJ1-1; 7 positions agree with TRBD1. CDR1 LNHDA and CDR2 SQIVND come from the germline V gene (reference sequence). V lost 5 bases, J lost 6 bases, and 9 bases stayed unmatched. This CDR3 is built from 14 residues. CDR3 DNA sequence: TGTGCCAGTAGTTTCTCAAACAGGGGCGCTGAAGCTTTCTTT. The encoded protein is CASSFSNRGAEAFF.

The sample holds one count of this clone. This chain uses TRBV6-5 with TRBJ2-7; 8 nucleotides agree with TRBD1. The CDR3 is 15 residues long. CDR1 is MNHEY, CDR2 SVGAGI, per germline. V dropped 1 base and J dropped 2; count of bases not matched to a gene: 4. In DNA form, the CDR3 reads TGTGCCAGCAGTTACTACGGACAGGGCCCCTACGAGCAGTACTTC. It codes for CASSYYGQGPYEQYF.